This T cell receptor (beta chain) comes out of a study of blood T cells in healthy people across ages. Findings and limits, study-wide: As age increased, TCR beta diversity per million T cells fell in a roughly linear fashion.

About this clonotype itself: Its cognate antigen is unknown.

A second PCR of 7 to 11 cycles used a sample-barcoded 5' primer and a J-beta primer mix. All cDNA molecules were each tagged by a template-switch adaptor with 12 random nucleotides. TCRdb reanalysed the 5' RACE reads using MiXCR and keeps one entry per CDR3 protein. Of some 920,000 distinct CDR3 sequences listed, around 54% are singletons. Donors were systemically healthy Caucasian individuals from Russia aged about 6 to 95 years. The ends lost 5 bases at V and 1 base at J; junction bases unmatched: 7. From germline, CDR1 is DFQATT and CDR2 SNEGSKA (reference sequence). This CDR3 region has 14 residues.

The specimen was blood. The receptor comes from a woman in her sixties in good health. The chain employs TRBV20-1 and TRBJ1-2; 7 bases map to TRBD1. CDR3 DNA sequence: TGCAGTGCTGTAGGGGGCAGGGGTAACTATGGCTACACCTTC. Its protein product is CSAVGGRGNYGYTF.